This T cell receptor (beta chain) was retrieved from a study of shared clonotypes between healthy human individuals. Across the study: Three CD4 naive, three CD4 memory, two CD8 naive and one CD8 memory plate were used per donor.

Libraries were prepared by immunoSEQ multiplex PCR; TCRdb keeps only in-frame clonotypes and omits some of them. The data show 2 million to 2.5 million clones, with 95% seen just once and 0.13% held by the top ten. The CDR3 is 15 residues long. Germline values: CDR1 SGHDT, CDR2 YYEEEE. The trim removed 1 base at V and 4 bases at J, leaving 6 bases unmatched. General observations from the study: Limitation of the genetic and exposure-history diversity represented came from the few donors.

For this clone: The antigen is undetermined.

The donors were adults (healthy and HIV-negative) with no recent acute infections or vaccinations. The rearrangement uses TRBV5-6 and TRBJ2-7; 9 positions agree with TRBD2. The TCR originated in a man aged 18 to 30 in good health. The specimen sequenced was naive CD4+ T cells sorted from blood. The sample's subset: CD45RA+ positively selected. The CDR3 DNA follows: TGTGCCAGCAGCTTGACCGAGCGGGAGGCGTACGAGCAGTACTTC. This encodes CASSLTEREAYEQYF.